One TCR beta chain is described in this entry. The data stem from a study of blood T cell repertoires in COVID-19. Study-level information: PBMCs, B-cell-depleted T cells, or T cells were the source of the cDNA or gDNA that made up the material.

Assay: immunoSEQ multiplex PCR; the TCRdb copy retains only in-frame clones and omits some. The table includes about 480,000 clones, around 89% detected once. This clonotype was sampled from a middle-aged woman who had recovered from COVID-19. Sequencing was done on a sample of PBMCs or T cells enriched from blood (not recorded which).

CDR3 sequence reads: CASSLGQIEAFF. CDR3 nucleotide sequence: TGTGCCAGCAGCTTGGGACAGATAGAAGCTTTCTTT. The rearrangement uses TRBV5-6 and TRBJ1-1; tentatively, D is TRBD1 (5 bases). Germline CDR1 and CDR2: SGHDT and YYEEEE. This CDR3 comprises 12 residues. Deletions cut 0 bases from V and 8 bases from J, with 8 bases between.